This T cell receptor (beta chain) emerged from a study of blood T cell repertoires in COVID-19. Background on the study: Spain, Italy and the United States supplied samples that represented acute and convalescent COVID-19. T cells, B-cell-depleted T cells, or PBMCs provided the cDNA or gDNA that served as material.

Source study methods: It was from reference gene primer amplification that nucleated cell counts were estimated. The table came from immunoSEQ multiplex PCR; TCRdb's copy has only in-frame clones and leaves some out. The V and J calls and clone size are taken from that table; D and trimming were inferred from the DNA. The sample has 280,000 or so clones, roughly 87% seen once; the top ten hold roughly 9%. The CDR3 runs to 15 residues. V was cut by 6 bases and J by 5 bases, with 19 bases left in between. CDR1 and CDR2 from the germline V gene are MNHEY and SVGAGI. Sequencing was performed on peripheral blood. The chain has TRBV6-5 and TRBJ2-5; D might be TRBD1 (6 bases). This clonotype was obtained from a man younger than 35 with active or convalescent COVID-19. In DNA form, the CDR3 reads TGTGCCAGCAGCCCCCTTATGAGGGGGTTGGAGACCCAGTACTTC. Its translation is CASSPLMRGLETQYF.